Below are 30 T cell receptor beta chains sequenced from a single sample in a study of T cells after yellow fever vaccination (dated by TCRdb to between 2017 and 2020). In light of the paper, this sample's treatment or condition label describes: live attenuated yellow fever vaccine strain. Receptor amplification or capture employed 5' RACE. Instrument used: Illumina NovaSeq 6000. The raw public data were reprocessed by TCRdb itself: fastp quality trimming at Q25, MiXCR clonotype calling, in-frame beta chains only. Here each entry gathers all rows of one CDR3 protein and keeps the most common genes and DNA. This sample lists hundreds of thousands of distinct CDR3 sequences; roughly 4.3% were detected once. Of the sample, around 24% is held by the ten largest clones. The input for sequencing was PBMCs, taken 5 days after the yellow fever booster vaccination. The receptors here all came from a man in his late teens or twenties who received the YFV17D yellow fever vaccine.

The sample holds many counts of this clonotype. The chain uses TRBV5-1 and TRBJ1-1; D is undetermined. V was shortened by 0 bases and J by 1 base, with 10 bases between the two germline ends. The CDR3 runs 15 residues. Germline V CDR1 and CDR2: SGHRS, YFSETQ. The CDR3 bases are TGCGCCAGCAGCTTGGCCGGCGGTCAGAACACTGAAGCTTTCTTT. It is translated as CASSLAGGQNTEAFF.

The chain carries TRBV20-1 and TRBJ2-5; 8 positions match TRBD2. The CDR3 runs to 13 residues. Germline V gives CDR1 DFQATT, CDR2 SNEGSKA (reference sequence). The J segment lost 2 bases and the V segment lost 4 bases, leaving 3 bases of the junction unmatched. CDR3 amino acids: CSAKPSGQETQYF. The CDR3, as DNA: TGCAGTGCTAAACCTAGCGGGCAAGAGACCCAGTACTTC.

This clonotype was picked up a small number of times. The rearrangement joins TRBV2 to TRBJ1-6, with 7 bases that match TRBD1. Germline V gives CDR1 SNHLY, CDR2 FYNNEI. This CDR3 is built from 17 residues. With V trimmed by 8 bases and J by 0 bases, 10 bases remained unmatched. This CDR3 is CASGPDRAYSYNSPLHF. CDR3 coding DNA: TGTGCCAGCGGACCAGACAGGGCGTACTCCTATAATTCACCCCTCCACTTT.

This clonotype occurred a few times. The chain joins TRBV19 to TRBJ2-6; the match to TRBD1 covers 10 bases. CDR1 LNHDA and CDR2 SQIVND come from the germline V gene (reference sequence). The CDR3 totals 19 residues. After removal of 6 bases from V and 2 bases from J, the junction contained 13 bases not matched to a gene. CDR3 amino acids: CASSTPDRGTSPGANVLTF. Here the CDR3 DNA reads TGTGCCAGTAGCACCCCGGACAGGGGGACCTCCCCTGGGGCCAACGTCCTGACTTTC.

This chain uses TRBV2 with TRBJ2-2; TRBD2 agrees at 8 bases. The ends lost 6 bases at V and 3 bases at J; junction bases unmatched: 0. The CDR3 has 13 residues. Per the germline V gene, CDR1 is SNHLY and CDR2 is FYNNEI. The CDR3 sequence is CASRLADTGELFF. CDR3 sequence (DNA): TGTGCCAGCAGACTAGCGGACACCGGGGAGCTGTTTTTT.

The J gene is TRBJ1-2, the V gene TRBV27; D gene uncertain. CDR1 and CDR2 from the germline V gene are MNHEY and SMNVEV (reference sequence). Deletions cut 10 bases from V and 7 bases from J, with 16 bases between. The CDR3 has 12 residues. CDR3 region: CATIRGSGGYTF. The CDR3 DNA reads TGTGCCACCATTAGAGGGTCGGGTGGCTACACCTTC.

This clonotype occurred many times. The chain couples TRBV18 to TRBJ2-5, with TRBD1 matching over 8 bases. With V trimmed by 3 bases and J by 1 base, 4 bases remained unmatched. The CDR3 has 15 residues. Germline V gives CDR1 KGHSH, CDR2 LQKENI. Here the CDR3 reads CASSPPGTGQETQYF. The CDR3 bases are TGTGCCAGCTCACCGCCCGGGACAGGCCAAGAGACCCAGTACTTC.

The CDR3 region is CASKNSDRPTGELFF. DNA of the CDR3: TGTGCCAGCAAGAACTCGGACAGGCCCACCGGGGAGCTGTTTTTT. The J gene is TRBJ2-2, the V gene TRBV27, with TRBD1 matching over 7 bases. Trimming removed 7 bases from V and 4 bases from J; junction bases left unmatched: 9. This CDR3 has 15 residues. Germline CDR1 is MNHEY and CDR2 is SMNVEV (reference sequence).

This clonotype was seen a handful of times. The V call is TRBV5-1, the J call TRBJ1-2, with D perhaps TRBD1 (5 bases). The CDR3 has 16 residues. CDR1 is SGHRS, CDR2 YFSETQ, per germline. V was clipped by 2 bases and J by 0 bases, with 14 bases between them. The CDR3 loop is CASSFSPDTANYGYTF. The CDR3 coding sequence is TGCGCCAGCAGCTTCTCGCCGGACACGGCTAACTATGGCTACACCTTC.

In its sample, this clonotype was seen a few times. This chain joins TRBV7-2 and TRBJ2-5; a weak D match, TRBD2 (6 bases). Germline V gene lookup returns CDR1 SGHTA and CDR2 FQGNSA. Trimming removed 8 bases from V and 3 bases from J, with 16 bases in between. The CDR3 is 14 amino acids. This chain's CDR3 is CASRGSLTKETQYF. Written as DNA, the CDR3 is TGTGCCAGCCGGGGGTCCCTAACAAAAGAGACCCAGTACTTC.

The V and J genes are TRBV20-1 and TRBJ1-1, with D uncertain. V was pared by 1 base and J by 0 bases, with 6 bases between. This CDR3 is 13 amino acids long. The germline V gene encodes CDR1 DFQATT and CDR2 SNEGSKA (reference sequence). The CDR3 DNA follows: TGCAGTGCTAGAGTGTGGATGAACACTGAAGCTTTCTTT. It encodes CSARVWMNTEAFF.

This clonotype was observed many times. V is TRBV20-1 and J is TRBJ2-1, with 9 bases fitting TRBD2. After removal of 3 bases from V and 2 bases from J, the junction contained 2 bases not matched to a gene. The CDR3 runs 14 residues. Germline V lookup: CDR1 DFQATT, CDR2 SNEGSKA (reference sequence). The CDR3 nucleotides are TGCAGTGCTAGGGCGGGGGGGCCCTACAATGAGCAGTTCTTC. It encodes CSARAGGPYNEQFF.

The V and J genes are TRBV18 and TRBJ2-5; D is unclear. In germline, CDR1 is KGHSH, CDR2 LQKENI. V was shortened by 6 bases and J by 4 bases, with 12 bases between the two germline ends. The CDR3 is 13 residues long. The CDR3 region is CASSLLARETQYF. CDR3 bases: TGTGCCAGCTCCCTCCTCGCCCGAGAGACCCAGTACTTC.

This clonotype was counted many times. The chain links TRBV5-5 to TRBJ1-6; D call uncertain. The CDR3 contains 13 residues. CDR1 is SGHKS and CDR2 is YYEKEE in the germline V gene (reference sequence). V was shortened by 1 base and J by 5 bases, with 4 bases between the two germline ends. The CDR3 bases are TGTGCCAGCAGCTTGATGGATAATTCACCCCTCCACTTT. Its protein is CASSLMDNSPLHF.

This clonotype was picked up a small number of times. The chain combines TRBV4-2 with TRBJ2-1; 9 nucleotides agree with TRBD2. The germline CDR1 and CDR2 sequences are LGHNA and YNFKEQ. The CDR3 extends over 16 amino acids. V trimming: 1 base; J trimming: 7 bases; junction bases outside the gene matches: 8. In nucleotides, the CDR3 is TGTGCCAGCAGCCAAGGGGTAGCGGGGGAGTTGAATGAGCAGTTCTTC. Protein: CASSQGVAGELNEQFF.

This clonotype was seen ten or more times. The chain combines TRBV6-1 with TRBJ2-5, with 7 bases aligning to TRBD2. This CDR3 is 14 amino acids long. Germline trimming cut 5 bases from V and 5 bases from J; bases unmatched to any gene: 8. Germline CDR1 and CDR2: MNHNS and SASEGT. The CDR3 region is CASSLKTGGETQYF. The CDR3 bases are TGTGCCAGCAGTCTTAAGACCGGGGGGGAGACCCAGTACTTC.

This clonotype occurred a few times. The chain employs TRBV3-1 and TRBJ2-2, with no clear D. V lost 4 bases, J lost 6 bases, and 15 bases lay in between. The germline V gene has CDR1 LGHDT and CDR2 YNNKEL (reference sequence). CDR3 size: 15 residues. The chain's CDR3 is CASSPSLDSPGELFF. The CDR3 DNA follows: TGTGCCAGCAGCCCGAGTTTAGATTCCCCCGGGGAGCTGTTTTTT.

This clonotype appeared many times. The rearrangement uses TRBV4-3 and TRBJ2-1, with D tentatively TRBD1 (5 bases). V lost 1 base and J lost 3, with 13 bases in between. Germline lookup yields CDR1 LGHNA and CDR2 YSLEER. The CDR3 length is 16 residues. The CDR3 here is CASSQGVGRDYNEQFF. In DNA, the CDR3 is TGCGCCAGCAGCCAAGGGGTGGGGCGAGACTACAATGAGCAGTTCTTC.

This clonotype was detected only a few times. The genes are TRBV7-2 and TRBJ1-4; weak D call: TRBD1 (6 bases). V dropped 5 bases and J dropped 7 bases, with 20 bases sitting between them. The CDR3 totals 16 residues. The germline CDR1 and CDR2 sequences are SGHTA and FQGNSA. Written as DNA, the CDR3 is TGTGCCAGCAGCCACTTCCCGAGGGCCAGGGGTGAAAAACTGTTTTTT. Residues: CASSHFPRARGEKLFF.

The gene calls are TRBV25-1 and TRBJ2-7, with TRBD2 matching 8 bases. V lost 1 base and J lost 2; bases outside the gene matches: 7. Germline V gene data show CDR1 as MGHDK and CDR2 as SYGVNS. The CDR3 spans 16 residues. The CDR3 sequence is CASSEFPREGTYEQYF. The CDR3 DNA is TGTGCCAGCAGTGAATTCCCCCGGGAGGGAACCTACGAGCAGTACTTC.

This clonotype came up a few times. This chain connects TRBV20-1 to TRBJ1-2; 9 bases align to TRBD1. The CDR3 consists of 12 residues. Germline V gene sequence: CDR1 DFQATT, CDR2 SNEGSKA (reference sequence). With V trimmed by 6 bases and J by 8 bases, 7 bases remained unmatched. The CDR3, as DNA: TGCAGTGCCCCGACAGGGGGACAAGGCTACACCTTC. Translating it yields CSAPTGGQGYTF.

This clonotype appeared many times. The chain has TRBV10-3 and TRBJ1-2, with 9 bases that match TRBD1. V was pared by 3 bases and J by 8 bases, with 7 bases of the junction left unmatched. The CDR3 length is 14 residues. The germline V gene has CDR1 ENHRY and CDR2 SYGVKD. The CDR3 loop is CAISDEGTGRGYTF. In nucleotides, the CDR3 is TGTGCCATCAGTGATGAGGGGACAGGGAGAGGCTACACCTTC.

This clonotype was seen ten or more times. V gene TRBV20-1 combines with J gene TRBJ2-1; D possibly corresponds to TRBD2 (5 bases). V was trimmed by 5 bases and J by 0 bases, leaving 14 bases between them. The germline V gene has CDR1 DFQATT and CDR2 SNEGSKA (reference sequence). The CDR3 extends over 15 amino acids. Here the CDR3 reads CSAPLLGSSYNEQFF. The CDR3 bases are TGCAGTGCTCCTCTTCTAGGGAGCTCCTACAATGAGCAGTTCTTC.

The chain carries TRBV7-6 and TRBJ2-2; possibly TRBD1 or TRBD2 for D (7 bases each). Germline lookup yields CDR1 SGHVS and CDR2 FNYEAQ. The CDR3 has 17 residues. Trimming left V 1 base short and J 3 bases short, with 15 bases between. In DNA, the CDR3 is TGTGCCAGCAGCTTAGGGGAGGGACAGAGACACACCGGGGAGCTGTTTTTT. Translation: CASSLGEGQRHTGELFF.

This clonotype was observed a few times. The chain combines TRBV12-3 or TRBV12-4 with TRBJ1-3; D unresolved. The CDR3 contains 14 residues. The V end lost 3 bases, the J end lost 0 bases, and 6 bases lay between the germline ends. CDR3 in amino acids: CASSFRISGNTIYF. CDR3 coding DNA: TGTGCCAGCAGTTTCCGTATCTCTGGAAACACCATATATTTT.

This clonotype was observed a handful of times. The gene calls are TRBV4-1 and TRBJ2-7, with 10 bases aligning to TRBD2. The CDR3 is 18 residues long. With 1 base clipped from V and 0 bases from J, the junction kept 9 bases outside the gene matches. Germline values: CDR1 MGHRA, CDR2 YSYEKL. The DNA of the CDR3 is TGCGCCAGCAGCCAAGTCCCCCGGACTAGCGGACTCTCCTACGAGCAGTACTTC. It yields the protein CASSQVPRTSGLSYEQYF.

This clonotype was observed many times. This CDR3 is CAWGRSSYNSPLHF. CDR3 nucleotide sequence: TGTGCCTGGGGGAGGAGCTCCTATAATTCACCCCTCCACTTT. The rearrangement links TRBV30 to TRBJ1-6; D not resolved. The V gene's germline CDR1 is GTSNPN and CDR2 SVGIG (reference sequence). Trimming pared 5 bases from V and 0 bases from J, leaving 8 bases between. The CDR3 extends over 14 amino acids.

This chain joins TRBV12-3 or TRBV12-4 and TRBJ2-1; TRBD1 agrees at 7 bases. Germline trimming cut 6 bases from V and 0 bases from J; bases unmatched to any gene: 8. The CDR3 spans 16 residues. Written as DNA, the CDR3 is TGTGCCAGCAGCCCTGACAGGGCGAGCTCCTACAATGAGCAGTTCTTC. It encodes CASSPDRASSYNEQFF.

This clonotype has just a few counts. The chain joins TRBV4-1 to TRBJ2-5; 12 nucleotides match TRBD2. This CDR3 has 15 amino acids. V lost 6 bases, J lost 4 bases, and 6 bases stayed unmatched. The germline V gene has CDR1 MGHRA and CDR2 YSYEKL. CDR3 nucleotide sequence: TGCGCCAGCAGGCGGACTAGCGGGGTTGGAGAGACCCAGTACTTC. Its translation: CASRRTSGVGETQYF.

The chain is built from TRBV18 and TRBJ2-1; D perhaps matches TRBD2 (7 bases). V was cut by 4 bases and J by 7 bases, with 14 bases left in between. The germline V gene encodes CDR1 KGHSH and CDR2 LQKENI. This CDR3 is built from 14 residues. The CDR3 DNA follows: TGTGCCAGCTCACGACCGGGGGGCCAGAATGAGCAGTTCTTC. Translated: CASSRPGGQNEQFF.